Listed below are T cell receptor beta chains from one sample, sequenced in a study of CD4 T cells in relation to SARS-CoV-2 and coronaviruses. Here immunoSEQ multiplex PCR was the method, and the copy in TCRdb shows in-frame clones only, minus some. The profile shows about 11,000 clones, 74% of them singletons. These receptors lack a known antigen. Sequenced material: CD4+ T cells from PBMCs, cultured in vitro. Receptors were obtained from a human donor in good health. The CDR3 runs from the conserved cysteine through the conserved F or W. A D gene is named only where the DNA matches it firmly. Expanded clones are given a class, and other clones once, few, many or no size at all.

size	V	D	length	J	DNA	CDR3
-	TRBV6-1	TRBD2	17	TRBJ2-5	TGTGCCAGCAGTGAAGCTGGGCTAGCGGGAGGAAGGGAGACCCAGTACTTC	CASSEAGLAGGRETQYF
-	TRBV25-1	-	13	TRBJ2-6	TGTGCCAGCTCAGTAACTGGGGCCAACGTCCTGACTTTC	CASSVTGANVLTF
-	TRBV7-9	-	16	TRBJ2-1	TGTGCCAGCAGCTTAGCCGGGGGAAGGGCTAACAATGAGCAGTTCTTC	CASSLAGGRANNEQFF
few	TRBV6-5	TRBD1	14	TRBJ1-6	TGTGCCAGCAGCCATGACAGGGGGAATTCACCCCTCCACTTT	CASSHDRGNSPLHF
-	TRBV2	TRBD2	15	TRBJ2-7	TGTGCCAGCAGTCCGGTTACTAGCGGGAGTTACGAGCAGTACTTC	CASSPVTSGSYEQYF
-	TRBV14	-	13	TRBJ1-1	TGTGCCAGCAGCCTACAAGGATCGACTGAAGCTTTCTTT	CASSLQGSTEAFF
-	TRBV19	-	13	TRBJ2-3	TGTGCCAGTAGTATGCAGGGGACAGATACGCAGTATTTT	CASSMQGTDTQYF
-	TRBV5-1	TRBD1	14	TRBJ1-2	TGCGCCAGCAGCTTGGGGGACAGGGTGGTCGGCTACACCTTC	CASSLGDRVVGYTF
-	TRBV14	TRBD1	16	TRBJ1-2	TGTGCCAGCAGCCCCGGGACAGGGGGCGCCGACTATGGCTACACCTTC	CASSPGTGGADYGYTF
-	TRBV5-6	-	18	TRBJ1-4	TGTGCCAGCAGCTTGGGATGGATGGGCACAATCAGGGCTGAAAAACTGTTTTTT	CASSLGWMGTIRAEKLFF
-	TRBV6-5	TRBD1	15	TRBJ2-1	TGTGCCAGCAGTAGCCGGGACAGGGTCTACAATGAGCAGTTCTTC	CASSSRDRVYNEQFF
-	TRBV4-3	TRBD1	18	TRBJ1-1	TGCGCCAGCAGCCAAGATCCGGGGAGACAGGGGGAGAACACTGAAGCTTTCTTT	CASSQDPGRQGENTEAFF
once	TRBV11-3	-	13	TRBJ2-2	TGTGCCAGCAGCTACATTTCTGCCGGGGAGCTGTTTTTT	CASSYISAGELFF